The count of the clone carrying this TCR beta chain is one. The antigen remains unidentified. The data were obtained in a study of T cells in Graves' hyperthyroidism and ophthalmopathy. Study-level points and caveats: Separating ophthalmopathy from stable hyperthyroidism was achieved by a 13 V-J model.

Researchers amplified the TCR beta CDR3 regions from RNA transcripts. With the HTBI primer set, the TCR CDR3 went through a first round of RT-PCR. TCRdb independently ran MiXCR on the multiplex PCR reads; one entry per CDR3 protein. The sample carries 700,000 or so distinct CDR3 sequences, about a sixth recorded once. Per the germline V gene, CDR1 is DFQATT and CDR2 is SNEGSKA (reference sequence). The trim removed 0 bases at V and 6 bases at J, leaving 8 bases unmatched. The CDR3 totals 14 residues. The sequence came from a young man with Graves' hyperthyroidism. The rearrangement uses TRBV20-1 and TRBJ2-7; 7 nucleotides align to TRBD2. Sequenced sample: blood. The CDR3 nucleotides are TGCAGTGCTAGAGAGTACGGGAGGTTCTCCGAGCAGTACTTC. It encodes CSAREYGRFSEQYF.